Given below is one T cell receptor (beta chain) in context. The data are from a study of blood T cell repertoires in COVID-19. Study at large: PBMCs, B-cell-depleted T cells, or T cells provided the cDNA or gDNA that made up the material.

Germline CDR1 and CDR2: MNHEY and SMNVEV (reference sequence). The CDR3 runs to 16 residues. Trimming took 5 bases from V and 2 from J, leaving 16 bases between them. Original handling: For nucleated cells, counts were estimated from reference gene primer amplification. Sequencing was performed with immunoSEQ multiplex PCR; in TCRdb, only in-frame clones are kept and a portion is missing. That table supplies the V and J calls and clone size; D and trimming were determined from the DNA. The sample contains about 29,000 clones, 77% of which appear only once. This receptor was identified in a woman between 65 and 79 years old with active or convalescent COVID-19. This chain joins TRBV27 and TRBJ1-5; TRBD1 might be the D (6 bases). The source material was peripheral blood. The CDR3: CASSPRGLGRNQPQHF. CDR3 nucleotides: TGTGCCAGCAGTCCTAGGGGGTTGGGGCGCAATCAGCCCCAGCATTTT.